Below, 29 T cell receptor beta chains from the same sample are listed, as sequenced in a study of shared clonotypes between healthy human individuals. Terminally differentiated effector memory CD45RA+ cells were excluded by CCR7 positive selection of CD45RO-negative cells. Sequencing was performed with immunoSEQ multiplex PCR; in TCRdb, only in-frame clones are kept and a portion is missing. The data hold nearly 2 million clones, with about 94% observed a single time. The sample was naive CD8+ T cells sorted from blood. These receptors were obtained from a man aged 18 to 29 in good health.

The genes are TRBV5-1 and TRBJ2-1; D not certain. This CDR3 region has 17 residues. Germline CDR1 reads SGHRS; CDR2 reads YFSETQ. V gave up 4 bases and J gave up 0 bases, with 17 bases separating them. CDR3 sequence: CASSLGMTFSSYNEQFF. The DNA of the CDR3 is TGCGCCAGCAGCCTGGGCATGACTTTTAGCTCCTACAATGAGCAGTTCTTC. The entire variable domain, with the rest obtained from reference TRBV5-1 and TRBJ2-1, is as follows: KAGVTQTPRYLIKTRGQQVTLSCSPISGHRSVSWYQQTPGQGLQFLFEYFSETQRNKGNFPGRFSGRQFSNSRSEMNVSTLELGDSALYLCASSLGMTFSSYNEQFFGPGTRLTVL.

CDR3 sequence reads: CASSEYRGANYGYTF. The CDR3 DNA is TGTGCCAGCAGTGAATACCGGGGAGCTAACTATGGCTACACCTTC. The V and J genes are TRBV6-1 and TRBJ1-2; D unresolved. CDR1 and CDR2 from the germline V gene are MNHNS and SASEGT. CDR3 size: 15 residues. V dropped 2 bases and J dropped 0 bases, with 10 bases sitting between them.

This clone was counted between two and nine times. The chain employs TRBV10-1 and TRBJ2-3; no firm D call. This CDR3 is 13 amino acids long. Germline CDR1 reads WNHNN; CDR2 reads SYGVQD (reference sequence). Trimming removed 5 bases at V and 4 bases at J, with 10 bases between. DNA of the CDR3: TGCGCCAGCAGTTGGGGTGTGGCAGATACGCAGTATTTT. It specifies CASSWGVADTQYF.

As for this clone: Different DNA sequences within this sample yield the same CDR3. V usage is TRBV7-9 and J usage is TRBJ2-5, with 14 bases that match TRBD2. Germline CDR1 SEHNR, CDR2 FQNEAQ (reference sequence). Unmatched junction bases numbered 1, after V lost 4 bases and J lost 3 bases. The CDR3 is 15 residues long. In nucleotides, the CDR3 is TGTGCCAGCAGCTGGGGACTAGCGGGAGAAGAGACCCAGTACTTC. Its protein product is CASSWGLAGEETQYF.

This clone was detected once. The CDR3 sequence: CASTSLSGDNEQFF. The DNA for the CDR3 is TGTGCCAGCACCTCGTTAAGCGGGGACAATGAGCAGTTCTTC. This chain uses TRBV27 with TRBJ2-1; 7 bases fit TRBD2. The CDR3 is 14 amino acids. Looked up from germline, CDR1 is MNHEY and CDR2 is SMNVEV (reference sequence). With 7 bases clipped from V and 5 bases from J, the junction kept 8 bases outside the gene matches.

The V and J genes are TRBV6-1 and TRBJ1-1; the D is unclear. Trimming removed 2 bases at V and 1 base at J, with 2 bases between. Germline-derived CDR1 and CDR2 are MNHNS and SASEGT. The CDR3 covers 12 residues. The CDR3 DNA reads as TGTGCCAGCAGTGAACAGAACACTGAAGCTTTCTTT. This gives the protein CASSEQNTEAFF.

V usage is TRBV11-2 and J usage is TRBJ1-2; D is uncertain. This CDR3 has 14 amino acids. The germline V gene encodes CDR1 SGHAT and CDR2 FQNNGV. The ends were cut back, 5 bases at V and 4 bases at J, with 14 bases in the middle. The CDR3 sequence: CASSPVGSVYGYTF. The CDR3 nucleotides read TGTGCCAGCAGCCCCGTCGGTAGTGTCTATGGCTACACCTTC.

The DNA for the CDR3 is TGTGCCAGCAGTGCCCCTCGGAGGGGTGGGGAGACCCAGTACTTC. Protein: CASSAPRRGGETQYF. The chain employs TRBV6-1 and TRBJ2-5, with D possibly being TRBD2 (6 bases). Germline V CDR1 and CDR2: MNHNS, SASEGT. Deletions cut 4 bases from V and 5 bases from J, with 17 bases between. The CDR3 sequence is 15 residues long.

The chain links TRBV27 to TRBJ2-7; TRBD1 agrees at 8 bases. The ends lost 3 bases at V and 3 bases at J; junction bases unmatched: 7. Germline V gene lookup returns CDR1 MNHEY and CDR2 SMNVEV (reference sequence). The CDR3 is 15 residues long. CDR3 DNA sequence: TGTGCCAGCAGTTTCTTGGACAGGGTTGGCTACGAGCAGTACTTC. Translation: CASSFLDRVGYEQYF.

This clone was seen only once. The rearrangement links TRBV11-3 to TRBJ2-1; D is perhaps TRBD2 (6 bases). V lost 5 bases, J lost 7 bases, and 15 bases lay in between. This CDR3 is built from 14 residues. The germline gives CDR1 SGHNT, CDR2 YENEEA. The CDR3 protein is CASSPGGEENEQFF. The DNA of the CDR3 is TGTGCCAGCAGCCCCGGGGGAGAAGAGAATGAGCAGTTCTTC.

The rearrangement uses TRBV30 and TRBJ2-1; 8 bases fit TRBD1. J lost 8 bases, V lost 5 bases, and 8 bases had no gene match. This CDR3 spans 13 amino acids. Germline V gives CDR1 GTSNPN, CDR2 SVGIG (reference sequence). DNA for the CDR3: TGTGCCTGGGTTTCTCAGGGGGCTGATGAGCAGTTCTTC. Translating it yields CAWVSQGADEQFF.

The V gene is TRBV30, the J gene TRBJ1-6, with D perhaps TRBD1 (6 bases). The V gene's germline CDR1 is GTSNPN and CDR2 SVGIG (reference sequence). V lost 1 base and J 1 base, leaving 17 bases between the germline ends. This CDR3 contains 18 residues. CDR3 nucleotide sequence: TGTGCCTGGAGTGATTGGGGGGGCTGGGGGTCCTATAATTCACCCCTCCACTTT. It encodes CAWSDWGGWGSYNSPLHF.

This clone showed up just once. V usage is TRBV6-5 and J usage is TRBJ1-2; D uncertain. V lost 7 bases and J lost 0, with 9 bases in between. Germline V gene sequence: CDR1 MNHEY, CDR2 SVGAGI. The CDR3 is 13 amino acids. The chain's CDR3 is CASTVLTNYGYTF. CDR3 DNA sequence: TGTGCCAGCACTGTCTTAACTAACTATGGCTACACCTTC.

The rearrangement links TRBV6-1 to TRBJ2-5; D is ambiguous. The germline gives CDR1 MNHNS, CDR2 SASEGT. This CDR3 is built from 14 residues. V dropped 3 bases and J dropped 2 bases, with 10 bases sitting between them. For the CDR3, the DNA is TGTGCCAGCAGTGATTTGGGGATTCAAGAGACCCAGTACTTC. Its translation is CASSDLGIQETQYF.

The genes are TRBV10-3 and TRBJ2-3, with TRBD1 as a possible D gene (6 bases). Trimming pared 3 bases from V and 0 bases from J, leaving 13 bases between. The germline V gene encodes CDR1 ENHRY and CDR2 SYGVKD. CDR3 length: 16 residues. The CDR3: CAISDPGTPSTDTQYF. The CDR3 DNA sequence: TGTGCCATCAGTGATCCCGGGACACCTAGCACAGATACGCAGTATTTT.

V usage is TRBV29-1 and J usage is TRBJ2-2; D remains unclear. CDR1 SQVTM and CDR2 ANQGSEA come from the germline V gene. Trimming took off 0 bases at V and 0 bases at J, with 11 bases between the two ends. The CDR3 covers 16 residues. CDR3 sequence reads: CSVEEWQYSNTGELFF. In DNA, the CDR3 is TGCAGCGTTGAAGAATGGCAGTATTCGAACACCGGGGAGCTGTTTTTT.

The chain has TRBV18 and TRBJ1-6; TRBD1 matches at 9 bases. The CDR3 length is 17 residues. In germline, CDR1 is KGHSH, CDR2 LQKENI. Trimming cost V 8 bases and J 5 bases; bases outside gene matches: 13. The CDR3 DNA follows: TGTGCCAGCCACCCCAACAGGGGGCGAGGGGATAATTCACCCCTCCACTTT. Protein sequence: CASHPNRGRGDNSPLHF.

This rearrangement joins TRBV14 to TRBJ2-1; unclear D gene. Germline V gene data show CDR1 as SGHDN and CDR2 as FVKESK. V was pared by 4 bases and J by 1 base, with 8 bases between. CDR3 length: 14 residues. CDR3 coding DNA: TGTGCCAGCAGCCCACAAGGGTCCTACAATGAGCAGTTCTTC. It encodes CASSPQGSYNEQFF. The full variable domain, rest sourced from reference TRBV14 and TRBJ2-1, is EAGVTQFPSHSVIEKGQTVTLRCDPISGHDNLYWYRRVMGKEIKFLLHFVKESKQDESGMPNNRFLAERTGGTYSTLKVQPAELEDSGVYFCASSPQGSYNEQFFGPGTRLTVL.

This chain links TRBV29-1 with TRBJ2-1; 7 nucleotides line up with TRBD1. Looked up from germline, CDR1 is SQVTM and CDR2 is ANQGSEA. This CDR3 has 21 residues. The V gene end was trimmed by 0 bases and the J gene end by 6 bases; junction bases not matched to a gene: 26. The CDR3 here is CSVEDLPGTEAHTKGFNEQFF. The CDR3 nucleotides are TGCAGCGTTGAAGATCTTCCCGGGACAGAGGCTCACACAAAGGGGTTCAATGAGCAGTTCTTC.

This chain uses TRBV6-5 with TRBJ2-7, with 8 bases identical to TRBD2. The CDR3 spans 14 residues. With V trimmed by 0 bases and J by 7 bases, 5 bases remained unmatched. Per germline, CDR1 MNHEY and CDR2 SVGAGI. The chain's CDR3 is CASSYSSVAGEQYF. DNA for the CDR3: TGTGCCAGCAGTTACTCCTCGGTAGCGGGAGAGCAGTACTTC.

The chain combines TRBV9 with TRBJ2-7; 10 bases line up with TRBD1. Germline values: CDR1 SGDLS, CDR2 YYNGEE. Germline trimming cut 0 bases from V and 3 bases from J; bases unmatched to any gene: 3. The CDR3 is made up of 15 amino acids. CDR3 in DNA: TGTGCCAGCAGCGTAGATCGGACAGGGGGCTACGAGCAGTACTTC. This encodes CASSVDRTGGYEQYF.

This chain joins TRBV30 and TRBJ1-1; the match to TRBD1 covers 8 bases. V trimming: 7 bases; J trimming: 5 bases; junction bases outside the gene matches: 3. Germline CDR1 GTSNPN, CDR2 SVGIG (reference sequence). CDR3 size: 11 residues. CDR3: CAFDRGTEAFF. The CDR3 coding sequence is TGTGCCTTTGACAGGGGAACTGAAGCTTTCTTT.

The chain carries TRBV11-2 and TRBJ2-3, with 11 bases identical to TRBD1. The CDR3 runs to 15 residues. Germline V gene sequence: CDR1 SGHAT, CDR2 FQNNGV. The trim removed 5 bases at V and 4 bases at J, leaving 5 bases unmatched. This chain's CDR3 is CASSLGQGAPDTQYF. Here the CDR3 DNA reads TGTGCCAGCAGCCTAGGACAGGGGGCACCAGATACGCAGTATTTT.

CDR3 nucleotide sequence: TGCGCCAGCAGCCATCAACTAGCTGGAGGGGATACCGGGGAGCTGTTTTTT. Amino acid sequence: CASSHQLAGGDTGELFF. The chain employs TRBV4-3 and TRBJ2-2; tentative D call: TRBD2 (6 bases). With 3 bases removed from V and 5 bases from J, the gap between germline ends came to 19 bases. Germline V CDR1 and CDR2: LGHNA, YSLEER. The CDR3 runs 17 residues.

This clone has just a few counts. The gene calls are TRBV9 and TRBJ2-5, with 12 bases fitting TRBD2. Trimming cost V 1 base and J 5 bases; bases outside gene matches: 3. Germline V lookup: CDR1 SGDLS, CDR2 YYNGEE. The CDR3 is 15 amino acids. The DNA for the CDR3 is TGTGCCAGCAGCGTATCCCTAGCGGGGGGGGAGACCCAGTACTTC. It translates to CASSVSLAGGETQYF. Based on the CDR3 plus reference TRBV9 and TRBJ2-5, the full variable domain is DSGVTQTPKHLITATGQRVTLRCSPRSGDLSVYWYQQSLDQGLQFLIQYYNGEERAKGNILERFSAQQFPDLHSELNLSSLELGDSALYFCASSVSLAGGETQYFGPGTRLLVL.

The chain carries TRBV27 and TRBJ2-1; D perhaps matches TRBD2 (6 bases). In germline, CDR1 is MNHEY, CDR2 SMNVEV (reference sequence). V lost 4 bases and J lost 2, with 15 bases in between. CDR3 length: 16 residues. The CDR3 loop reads CASSSLSWGAYNEQFF. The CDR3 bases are TGTGCCAGCAGTTCCCTGTCCTGGGGGGCCTACAATGAGCAGTTCTTC.

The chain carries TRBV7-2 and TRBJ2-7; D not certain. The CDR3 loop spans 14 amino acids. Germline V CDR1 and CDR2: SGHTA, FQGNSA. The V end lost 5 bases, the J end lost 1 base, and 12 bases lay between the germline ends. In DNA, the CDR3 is TGTGCCAGCAGCCCAGTTTCTGCGTCCTACGAGCAGTACTTC. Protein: CASSPVSASYEQYF.

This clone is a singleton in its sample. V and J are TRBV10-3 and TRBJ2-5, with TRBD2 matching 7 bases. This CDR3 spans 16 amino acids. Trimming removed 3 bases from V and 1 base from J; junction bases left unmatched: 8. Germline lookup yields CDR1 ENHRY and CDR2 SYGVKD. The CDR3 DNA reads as TGTGCCATCAGTGACCCGGAGGGAGGGGTCCAAGAGACCCAGTACTTC. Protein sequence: CAISDPEGGVQETQYF.

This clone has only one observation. The CDR3 region has the DNA TGTGCCAGCAGCCTTTCCGACAGGAATCTCTATGGCTACACCTTC. Protein product: CASSLSDRNLYGYTF. The chain couples TRBV7-9 to TRBJ1-2; possibly TRBD1 for D (6 bases). CDR3 length: 15 amino acids. Per germline, CDR1 SEHNR and CDR2 FQNEAQ (reference sequence). The V end lost 5 bases, the J end lost 4 bases, and 17 bases lay between the germline ends.